What follows is one TCR beta chain and its context. The Seattle patients joined while their infection was active and were tracked longitudinally afterward. How the authors handled the data: Estimated nucleated cell counts came from reference gene primer amplification. TCRdb's copy holds only in-frame clones and misses some; the assay was immunoSEQ multiplex PCR. The DNA gave D and trimming, while V, J and clone size come from that table. This repertoire shows fewer than 700,000 clones, about 89% found once; its top ten account for 7.5% to 9.5%. The length of the CDR3 is 15 residues. CDR1 is MNHEY, CDR2 SMNVEV, per germline (reference sequence). Deletions cut 4 bases from V and 1 base from J, with 14 bases between. The data stem from a study of blood T cell repertoires in COVID-19. The wider study: Whether acute or convalescent, the COVID-19 samples came from the United States, Italy and Spain. T cells, B-cell-depleted T cells, or PBMCs supplied cDNA or gDNA.

The rearrangement uses TRBV27 and TRBJ2-7; the D gene is possibly TRBD1 (7 bases). The sequence came from a woman aged 50 to 60 with COVID-19, enrolled during active disease. Sample: peripheral blood. Written as DNA, the CDR3 is TGTGCCAGCAGTTACCGGACAGGAGGGTCCTACGAGCAGTACTTC. Protein sequence: CASSYRTGGSYEQYF.